The 32 T cell receptor beta chains given below trace back to one sample, sequenced in a study of identical twins. TCRdb redid the calling of the 5' RACE reads with MiXCR, one entry per CDR3 protein. The repertoire includes some 250,000 distinct CDR3 sequences, roughly 13% of them detected once, and under 4.5% sits in the top ten. The data were also submitted as part of a second study, on yellow fever vaccine responses in identical twins.

Input material: memory (CD45RO+) T cells sorted from blood. Receptor source: a woman aged 18 to 35 in good health.

At least ten counts were recorded for this clonotype. The chain recombines TRBV7-2 with TRBJ2-5; the D is unclear. Trimming shortened V by 2 bases and J by 4 bases, and 11 bases separated the two germline ends. The CDR3 covers 14 residues. Germline loops: CDR1 SGHTA, CDR2 FQGNSA. DNA for the CDR3: TGTGCCAGCAGCTTATGGGTAGCTTCAGAGACCCAGTACTTC. Translated: CASSLWVASETQYF.

The chain combines TRBV20-1 with TRBJ2-3; 8 positions agree with TRBD2. The CDR3 totals 16 residues. Germline lookup yields CDR1 DFQATT and CDR2 SNEGSKA (reference sequence). The V segment lost 2 bases and the J segment 2 bases; nucleotides outside the gene matches: 9. CDR3 loop: CSARPLAASPTDTQYF. The CDR3 bases are TGCAGTGCTAGACCACTAGCGGCAAGCCCCACAGATACGCAGTATTTT.

This clonotype was seen a few times. CDR3 in amino acids: CASSLWTGGVGGELFF. Here the CDR3 DNA reads TGTGCCAGCAGTCTCTGGACAGGGGGCGTCGGCGGGGAGCTGTTTTTT. The chain is built from TRBV6-2 or TRBV6-3 and TRBJ2-2; TRBD1 matches at 11 bases. Germline assignment: CDR1 MNHEY and CDR2 SVGEGT. J was trimmed by 7 bases and V by 5 bases; bases with no gene match: 9. The CDR3 is 16 residues long.

This clonotype was recorded a few times. The chain links TRBV7-9 to TRBJ2-7; perhaps TRBD1 as D (6 bases). CDR1 is SEHNR and CDR2 is FQNEAQ in the germline V gene (reference sequence). Trimming removed 4 bases at V and 7 bases at J, with 14 bases between. The CDR3 length is 13 residues. The DNA for the CDR3 is TGTGCCAGCAGCTCAAAATACAGGGATGAGCAGTACTTC. Its protein is CASSSKYRDEQYF.

The chain joins TRBV25-1 to TRBJ2-1, with a possible D match to TRBD1 (6 bases). The CDR3 contains 14 residues. V lost 3 bases and J lost 10, with 16 bases in between. Germline lookup yields CDR1 MGHDK and CDR2 SYGVNS. CDR3 sequence (DNA): TGTGCCAGCAGTGATTCTAGGACAGTGGGGGAGCAGTTCTTC. It specifies CASSDSRTVGEQFF.

This clonotype was counted only a few times. The genes are TRBV9 and TRBJ2-2, with D possibly being TRBD2 (5 bases). The CDR3 has 15 residues. Germline assignment: CDR1 SGDLS and CDR2 YYNGEE. Trimming took off 4 bases at V and 7 bases at J, with 17 bases between the two ends. This CDR3 reads CASSPMGSRGGELFF. The CDR3 DNA sequence: TGTGCCAGCAGCCCCATGGGGAGCCGGGGCGGGGAGCTGTTTTTT.

This clonotype has a handful of counts. The CDR3 sequence: CASSLLEGNEQYF. For the CDR3, the DNA is TGCGCCAGCAGCTTGTTGGAGGGAAACGAGCAGTACTTC. The chain uses TRBV5-1 and TRBJ2-7, with D possibly being TRBD2 (6 bases). The V gene lost 1 base and the J gene lost 5 bases, with 10 bases spanning the gap. The CDR3 runs 13 residues. Germline CDR1 reads SGHRS; CDR2 reads YFSETQ. The entire variable domain, with the rest obtained from reference TRBV5-1 and TRBJ2-7, is as follows: KAGVTQTPRYLIKTRGQQVTLSCSPISGHRSVSWYQQTPGQGLQFLFEYFSETQRNKGNFPGRFSGRQFSNSRSEMNVSTLELGDSALYLCASSLLEGNEQYFGPGTRLTVT.

The sample holds one count of this clonotype. V usage is TRBV20-1 and J usage is TRBJ2-5, with D possibly matching TRBD2 (5 bases). The V and J ends lost 0 bases and 4 bases respectively, with 9 bases between them. The length of the CDR3 is 13 residues. Germline CDR1 and CDR2: DFQATT and SNEGSKA (reference sequence). The CDR3 here is CSARDYGGETQYF. The CDR3 DNA sequence: TGCAGTGCTAGAGATTACGGAGGAGAGACCCAGTACTTC.

Ten or more counts support this clonotype. The chain is built from TRBV19 and TRBJ1-5, with 9 bases that match TRBD1. Trimming took 7 bases from V and 6 from J; bases not matched to a gene: 7. The CDR3 consists of 14 residues. Germline CDR1 LNHDA, CDR2 SQIVND (reference sequence). The DNA for the CDR3 is TGTGCCAGTACCGGACAGGGGCCGGGTCAGCCCCAGCATTTT. Translation gives CASTGQGPGQPQHF.

This clonotype was counted ten times or more. V is TRBV29-1 and J is TRBJ2-1; maybe TRBD1 (5 bases). The germline V and J ends were trimmed by 4 bases and 0 bases, with 16 bases remaining between them. The V gene's germline CDR1 is SQVTM and CDR2 ANQGSEA. The CDR3 totals 16 residues. The CDR3 DNA is TGCAGCGTTGTAGGGGTTATGGTAGGCTCCTACAATGAGCAGTTCTTC. This encodes CSVVGVMVGSYNEQFF.

There are a few counts of this clonotype. This chain uses TRBV4-2 with TRBJ2-1; D is unresolved. Germline V gene lookup returns CDR1 LGHNA and CDR2 YNFKEQ. The CDR3 loop spans 17 amino acids. Trimming pared 0 bases from V and 0 bases from J, leaving 12 bases between. CDR3 amino acids: CASSQEMAASSYNEQFF. CDR3 nucleotides: TGTGCCAGCAGCCAAGAGATGGCAGCCAGCTCCTACAATGAGCAGTTCTTC.

The gene calls are TRBV6-2 or TRBV6-3 and TRBJ1-5; 7 nucleotides agree with TRBD1. This CDR3 is 14 amino acids long. V shed 5 bases and J 6 bases; nucleotides not matched to a gene: 7. Germline CDR1 reads MNHEY; CDR2 reads SVGEGT. The CDR3 is CASSTGTDSQPQHF. The CDR3 DNA sequence: TGTGCCAGCAGTACCGGGACAGACAGTCAGCCCCAGCATTTT.

The gene calls are TRBV6-4 and TRBJ2-3; either TRBD1 or TRBD2 may supply D (5 bases each). Germline V CDR1 and CDR2: MRHNA, SNTAGT. The CDR3 consists of 14 residues. Trimming pared 4 bases from V and 2 bases from J, leaving 10 bases between. The chain's CDR3 is CASSGRGDTDTQYF. The CDR3 region has the DNA TGTGCCAGCAGTGGACGGGGCGACACAGATACGCAGTATTTT.

The CDR3 DNA sequence: TGTGCCAGCAGTCCCACCGGCACAGGGGTTCGTGGGCCTACGCAGTATTTT. Amino acids: CASSPTGTGVRGPTQYF. This chain connects TRBV28 to TRBJ2-3; 7 nucleotides line up with TRBD1. This CDR3 is 17 amino acids long. Germline CDR1 is MDHEN and CDR2 is SYDVKM. After removal of 5 bases from V and 8 bases from J, the junction contained 19 bases not matched to a gene.

CDR3 sequence reads: CSAKRGGESNQPQHF. Written as DNA, the CDR3 is TGCAGTGCCAAGAGGGGGGGCGAAAGCAATCAGCCCCAGCATTTT. The chain couples TRBV20-1 to TRBJ1-5, with D possibly matching TRBD1 (6 bases). Trimming took off 6 bases at V and 1 base at J, with 16 bases between the two ends. The CDR3 spans 15 residues. Per the germline V gene, CDR1 is DFQATT and CDR2 is SNEGSKA (reference sequence).

The chain carries TRBV27 and TRBJ2-3; 9 positions agree with TRBD2. From germline, CDR1 is MNHEY and CDR2 SMNVEV (reference sequence). This CDR3 has 18 residues. The junction had 16 bases not matched to a gene; V was cut back by 5 bases and J by 4 bases. The CDR3 is CASSPTFAGGPFADTQYF. CDR3 sequence (DNA): TGTGCCAGCAGTCCCACCTTCGCGGGGGGGCCGTTCGCAGATACGCAGTATTTT.

The chain carries TRBV11-2 and TRBJ2-3; weak D call: TRBD1 (8 bases). The germline V gene has CDR1 SGHAT and CDR2 FQNNGV. V lost 2 bases, J lost 5 bases, and 23 bases lay in between. This CDR3 has 18 residues. For the CDR3, the DNA is TGTGCCAGCAGCTTATATGGGGCGGGGGACAGGTTAATAGATACGCAGTATTTT. Amino acid sequence: CASSLYGAGDRLIDTQYF.

The chain is built from TRBV12-3 or TRBV12-4 and TRBJ1-6; D remains ambiguous. Deletions cut 2 bases from V and 7 bases from J, with 3 bases between. The length of the CDR3 is 12 residues. CDR3 sequence reads: CASSLWNSPLHF. The CDR3 DNA sequence: TGTGCCAGCAGTTTATGGAATTCACCCCTCCACTTT.

The chain combines TRBV7-9 with TRBJ2-3; 7 bases fit TRBD1. Per germline, CDR1 SEHNR and CDR2 FQNEAQ (reference sequence). This CDR3 comprises 17 residues. After removal of 4 bases from V and 5 bases from J, the junction contained 15 bases not matched to a gene. CDR3 region: CASSSGTVNLGQDTQYF. CDR3 in DNA: TGTGCCAGCAGCTCCGGGACAGTCAATCTGGGGCAAGATACGCAGTATTTT. The full variable domain, its missing parts supplied by reference TRBV7-9 and TRBJ2-3, is DTGVSQNPRHKITKRGQNVTFRCDPISEHNRLYWYRQTLGQGPEFLTYFQNEAQLEKSRLLSDRFSAERPKGSFSTLEIQRTEQGDSAMYLCASSSGTVNLGQDTQYFGPGTRLTVL.

This clonotype came up a few times. This rearrangement joins TRBV29-1 to TRBJ1-4, with no clear D. The CDR3 is made up of 14 amino acids. Deletions cut 4 bases from V and 3 bases from J, with 12 bases between. Germline values: CDR1 SQVTM, CDR2 ANQGSEA. The chain's CDR3 is CSVGYGLSNEKLFF. CDR3 nucleotide sequence: TGCAGCGTTGGTTACGGCCTCTCTAATGAAAAACTGTTTTTT.

This clonotype was counted a few times. The chain combines TRBV7-2 with TRBJ1-6; D is ambiguous. There are 14 residues in the CDR3. V lost 5 bases and J 1 base, leaving 6 bases between the germline ends. Germline V gene sequence: CDR1 SGHTA, CDR2 FQGNSA. This CDR3 is CASSRSSYNSPLHF. The DNA for the CDR3 is TGTGCCAGCAGCCGCTCGTCCTATAATTCACCCCTCCACTTT.

The CDR3 here is CASSPTQRSGRTDTQYF. CDR3 bases: TGTGCCAGCAGCCCGACCCAGCGGAGCGGGAGAACAGATACGCAGTATTTT. This chain uses TRBV21-1 with TRBJ2-3; TRBD2, the D gene given by the table, was not confirmed from the DNA. TRBV21-1 is designated a pseudogene. The CDR3 has 17 residues.

V is TRBV20-1 and J is TRBJ2-5; D possibly corresponds to TRBD2 (5 bases). Between the trimmed V and J ends, which lost 0 bases and 7 bases, there was a span of 12 bases. CDR3 length equals 13 residues. In germline, CDR1 is DFQATT, CDR2 SNEGSKA (reference sequence). The CDR3 DNA reads TGCAGTGCTAGAGATCGAGAGGGTAGGACCCAGTACTTC. Translated, it gives CSARDREGRTQYF.

This clonotype appeared many times. This chain uses TRBV7-8 with TRBJ1-5; 9 bases fit TRBD1. Unmatched junction bases numbered 9, after V lost 5 bases and J lost 7 bases. The CDR3 sequence is 15 residues long. Germline CDR1 reads SGHVS; CDR2 reads FQNEAQ. CDR3 sequence (DNA): TGTGCCAGCAGCATTCGACAGGGGGGCACACAGCCCCAGCATTTT. Its protein is CASSIRQGGTQPQHF.

This CDR3 is CSASGDRGLKLFF. The CDR3 DNA is TGCAGTGCTAGTGGAGACAGGGGGCTCAAACTGTTTTTT. The chain recombines TRBV20-1 with TRBJ1-4, with 10 bases matching TRBD1. The CDR3 contains 13 residues. CDR1 is DFQATT and CDR2 is SNEGSKA in the germline V gene (reference sequence). V lost 3 bases to trimming and J lost 11 bases; unmatched junction nucleotides: 6.

This clonotype was seen a handful of times. The chain uses TRBV7-9 and TRBJ2-1, with 7 positions matching TRBD2. CDR1 is SEHNR and CDR2 is FQNEAQ in the germline V gene (reference sequence). This CDR3 spans 14 amino acids. After removal of 4 bases from V and 14 bases from J, the junction contained 14 bases not matched to a gene. The CDR3 coding sequence is TGTGCCAGCAGCTCCCCTTTGGGGGGGGGGAAGAAGTTCTTC. Its protein is CASSSPLGGGKKFF.

This clonotype was picked up a small number of times. The chain links TRBV20-1 to TRBJ2-7; 10 bases are shared with TRBD2. The CDR3 has 17 amino acids. Germline lookup yields CDR1 DFQATT and CDR2 SNEGSKA (reference sequence). V lost 0 bases, J lost 1 base, and 9 bases stayed unmatched. The CDR3 reads CSARDSASGSRSYEQYF. The DNA of the CDR3 is TGCAGTGCTAGAGATTCGGCTAGCGGGAGTCGTTCCTACGAGCAGTACTTC.

V is TRBV10-3 and J is TRBJ2-1, with 12 bases that match TRBD1. CDR3 length equals 14 residues. V gave up 7 bases and J gave up 7 bases; unmatched junction bases: 5. CDR1 and CDR2 (germline): ENHRY, SYGVKD. CDR3: CAIKGDRGPNEQFF. DNA for the CDR3: TGTGCCATCAAAGGGGACAGGGGGCCGAATGAGCAGTTCTTC.

The chain is built from TRBV20-1 and TRBJ1-2, with TRBD1 matching over 10 bases. CDR1 DFQATT and CDR2 SNEGSKA come from the germline V gene (reference sequence). The V and J ends lost 0 bases and 5 bases, in that order; junction bases with no gene match: 6. The length of the CDR3 is 15 residues. The CDR3 is CSARDRTGGWYGYTF. The CDR3 DNA is TGCAGTGCTAGAGATAGGACAGGGGGTTGGTATGGCTACACCTTC.

In its sample, this clonotype was seen many times. The CDR3 is CASSSDRGQGQTQYF. The CDR3 DNA is TGTGCCAGCAGCTCAGACAGGGGGCAGGGACAGACCCAGTACTTC. The rearrangement links TRBV7-2 to TRBJ2-5; 10 nucleotides line up with TRBD1. Germline CDR1 and CDR2: SGHTA and FQGNSA. The CDR3 extends over 15 amino acids. V was pared by 4 bases and J by 6 bases, with 8 bases of the junction left unmatched.

This clonotype was counted only a few times. The chain carries TRBV3-1 and TRBJ2-2; TRBD1 matches 11 bases. From germline, CDR1 is LGHDT and CDR2 YNNKEL (reference sequence). J gave up 5 bases and V 3 bases, and 17 bases lay outside the gene matches. This CDR3 has 20 amino acids. CDR3 nucleotide sequence: TGTGCCAGCAGCCAGAGGACGCGGGACAGGGGGGCCTGGTTGACCGGGGAGCTGTTTTTT. Its protein is CASSQRTRDRGAWLTGELFF.

This clonotype was observed many times. CDR3: CASSESRTVSGNTIYF. The DNA for the CDR3 is TGTGCCAGCAGTGAATCCCGGACAGTATCAGGAAACACCATATATTTT. V gene TRBV25-1 combines with J gene TRBJ1-3, with D possibly TRBD1 on 6 matching bases. Per the germline V gene, CDR1 is MGHDK and CDR2 is SYGVNS. Trimming removed 1 base at V and 4 bases at J, with 14 bases between. CDR3 length equals 16 residues.